This T cell receptor beta chain was recovered during a study of blood T cell repertoires in COVID-19. Looking at the study overall: Material from acute and convalescent COVID-19 was sourced from the United States, Italy and Spain. The analysed material was cDNA or gDNA that came from T cells, B-cell-depleted T cells, or PBMCs.

Original analysis: Nucleated cell counts were estimated from reference gene primer amplification. Measured with immunoSEQ multiplex PCR; TCRdb has only the in-frame clones, and not every one. Clone size and V and J calls were adopted from that table, with D and trimming inferred from the DNA. Of 100,000 or so clones listed, roughly 87% are singletons. The CDR3 runs to 16 residues. Germline assignment: CDR1 LGHNA and CDR2 YNFKEQ. Trimming took off 1 base at V and 3 bases at J, with 16 bases between the two ends. The genes are TRBV4-2 and TRBJ2-7, with D perhaps matching TRBD2 (6 bases). The TCR originated in an older woman with acute or convalescent COVID-19. The sequencing sample was made of peripheral blood. DNA for the CDR3: TGTGCCAGCAGCCAAGCTTTGGCGGGGCAAGTCTACGAGCAGTACTTC. It encodes CASSQALAGQVYEQYF.